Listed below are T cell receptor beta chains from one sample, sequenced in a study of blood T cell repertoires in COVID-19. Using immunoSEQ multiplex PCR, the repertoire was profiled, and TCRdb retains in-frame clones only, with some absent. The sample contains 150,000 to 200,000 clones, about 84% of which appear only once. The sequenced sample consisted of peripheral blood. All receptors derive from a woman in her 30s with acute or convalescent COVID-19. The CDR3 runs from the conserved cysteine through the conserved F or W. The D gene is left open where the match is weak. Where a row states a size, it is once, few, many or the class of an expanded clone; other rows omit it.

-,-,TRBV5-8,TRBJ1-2,TGTGCCAGCAGCTTGGCCGGAGTCTATGGCTACACCTTC,CASSLAGVYGYTF
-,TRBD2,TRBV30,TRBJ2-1,TGTGCCTGGAATATGGCTAGCGGGACGTTGAATGAGCAGTTCTTC,CAWNMASGTLNEQFF
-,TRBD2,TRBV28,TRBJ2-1,TGTGCCAGCAGTAGTAAGCGGGGGACCGTCTCTCATGAGCAGTTCTTC,CASSSKRGTVSHEQFF
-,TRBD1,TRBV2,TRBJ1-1,TGTGCCAGCAGAGAGCGGACAGGGAGGAACACTGAAGCTTTCTTT,CASRERTGRNTEAFF
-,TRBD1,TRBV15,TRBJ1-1,TGTGCCACCAGCAGGGGGGACAGGGCGAACACTGAAGCTTTCTTT,CATSRGDRANTEAFF
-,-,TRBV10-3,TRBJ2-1,TGTGCCATCAGCGGGACAGATTACCGGGAGAAGGAGCAGTTCTTC,CAISGTDYREKEQFF
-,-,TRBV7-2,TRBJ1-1,TGTGCCAGCAGCTTACTCGGACAGTTGGGCACTGAAGCTTTCTTT,CASSLLGQLGTEAFF
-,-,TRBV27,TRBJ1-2,TGTGCCAGCAGTGCCGGGTTCCTCTATGGCTACACCTTC,CASSAGFLYGYTF
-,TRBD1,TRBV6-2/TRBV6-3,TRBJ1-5,TGTGCCAGCAGTACCGACAGGGGCAATCAGCCCCAGCATTTT,CASSTDRGNQPQHF
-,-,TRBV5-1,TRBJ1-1,TGCGCCAGCAGCTTGGGGGCACAGGGTACTGAAGCTTTCTTT,CASSLGAQGTEAFF
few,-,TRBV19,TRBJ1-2,TGTGCCAGTAGTTACCCGGCGGATCGTGGCTACACCTTC,CASSYPADRGYTF
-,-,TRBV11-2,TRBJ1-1,TGTGCCAGCAGCTCCCGGGTCACGGTCAGCGGTGAAGCTTTCTTT,CASSSRVTVSGEAFF
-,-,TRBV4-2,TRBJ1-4,TGTGCCAGCAGCCGCGGCTTTGAAAAACTGTTTTTT,CASSRGFEKLFF
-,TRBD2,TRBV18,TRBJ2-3,TGTGCCAGCTCACCGTTATTAGCGGGAGGTCGAATCCGGATCAGTGGCACAGATACGCAGTATTTT,CASSPLLAGGRIRISGTDTQYF
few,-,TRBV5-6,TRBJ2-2,TGTGCCAGCAGCGAATTGCAAGGAGGCACCGGGGAGCTGTTTTTT,CASSELQGGTGELFF
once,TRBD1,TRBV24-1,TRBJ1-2,TGTGCCACCAGTGATTTGAGGGGGCCTGACTATGGCTACACCTTC,CATSDLRGPDYGYTF
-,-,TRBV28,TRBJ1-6,TGTGCCAGCAGTTTACCAGGGGCAGGGTCACCCCTCCACTTT,CASSLPGAGSPLHF
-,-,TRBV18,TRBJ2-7,TGTGCCAGCTCGCCAACAGGGCTAGGTTCCTACGAGCAGTACTTC,CASSPTGLGSYEQYF
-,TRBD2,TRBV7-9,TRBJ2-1,TGTGCCAGCAGCCCCCGGCTAGCCGGGGGGGGGCAGTTCTTC,CASSPRLAGGGQFF
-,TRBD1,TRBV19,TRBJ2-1,TGTGCCAGTAGTAGACGGACAGGGTCTCATGAGCAGTTCTTC,CASSRRTGSHEQFF
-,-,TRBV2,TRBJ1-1,TGTGCCAGCAGTTCGGGAGGTCCGGCTTTCTTT,CASSSGGPAFF
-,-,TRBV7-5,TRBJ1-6,TGTGTCAGAAACCGGAGAAGCTCCTATAATTCACCCCTCCACTTT,CVRNRRSSYNSPLHF
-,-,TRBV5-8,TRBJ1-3,TGTGCCAGCAGCTTGGGACACCAAAGCTCTGGAAACACCATATATTTT,CASSLGHQSSGNTIYF
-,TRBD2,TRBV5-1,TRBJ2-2,TGCGCCAGCAGCGGGACTAGCGGGAGACAGCCCGGGGAGCTGTTTTTT,CASSGTSGRQPGELFF
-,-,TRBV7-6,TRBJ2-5,TGTGCCAGCAGCTTATCGGCGGGGGAGACCCAGTACTTC,CASSLSAGETQYF
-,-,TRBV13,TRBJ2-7,TGTGCCAGCAGCTTACAGGGTGCCGGGTTTGGCGAGCAGTACTTC,CASSLQGAGFGEQYF
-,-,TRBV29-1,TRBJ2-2,TGCAGCGTTCTACTAGGAAGTTTAACCGGGGAGCTGTTTTTT,CSVLLGSLTGELFF
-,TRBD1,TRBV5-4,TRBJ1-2,TGTGCCAGCAGCTCCCCGGGACAGGGTTTTTCGAATGGCTACACCTTC,CASSSPGQGFSNGYTF
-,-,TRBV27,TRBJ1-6,TGTGCCAGCAGTTTATGGCAGGAATCACCCCTCCACTTT,CASSLWQESPLHF
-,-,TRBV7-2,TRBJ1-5,TGTGCCAGCAGCTTAGTCACGGGGGGGATTCAGCCCCAGCATTTT,CASSLVTGGIQPQHF
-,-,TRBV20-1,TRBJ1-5,TGCAGTGCTAGTTGGCAGGGGAATAGCAATCAGCCCCAGCATTTT,CSASWQGNSNQPQHF
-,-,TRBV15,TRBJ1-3,TGTGCCACCAGCAGAGAGGTTGAGGGACTTCATTCTGGAAACACCATATATTTT,CATSREVEGLHSGNTIYF
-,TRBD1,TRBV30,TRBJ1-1,TGTGCCTGGAGTCTCCGGACAGGGGCTGAAGCTTTCTTT,CAWSLRTGAEAFF
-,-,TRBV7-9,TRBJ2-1,TGTGCCAGCAGCTTAGGTCTTACTAAGAACAATGAGCAGTTCTTC,CASSLGLTKNNEQFF
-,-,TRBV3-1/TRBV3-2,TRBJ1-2,TGTGCCAGCAGGCCGACTTACTATGGCTACACCTTC,CASRPTYYGYTF
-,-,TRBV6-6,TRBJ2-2,TGTGCCAGCAGTAAAGACAGCCCGCTACCCGGGGAGCTGTTTTTT,CASSKDSPLPGELFF
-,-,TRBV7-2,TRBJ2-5,TGTGCCAGCAGCTTAGGGTCGGGGTACCAAGAGACCCAGTACTTC,CASSLGSGYQETQYF
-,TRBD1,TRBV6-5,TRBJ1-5,TGTGCCAGCAGACCCGCCGGGACAGATCAGCCCCAGCATTTT,CASRPAGTDQPQHF
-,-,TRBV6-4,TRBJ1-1,TGTGCCAGCAGTGACCGGCAGGGTGGGGTCACTGAAGCTTTCTTT,CASSDRQGGVTEAFF
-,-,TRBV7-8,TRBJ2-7,TGTGCCAGCAGCTTAGAGGGGTCCTCCTACGAGCAGTACTTC,CASSLEGSSYEQYF
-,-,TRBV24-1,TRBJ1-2,TGTGCCACCAGTGATATCGACAGGAGCTATGGCTACACCTTC,CATSDIDRSYGYTF
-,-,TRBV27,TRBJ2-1,TGTGCCAGCAGAGCGCCCGGGGGGCTCTCGTACAATGAGCAGTTCTTC,CASRAPGGLSYNEQFF
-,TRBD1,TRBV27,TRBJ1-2,TGTGCCAGCAGTCCCCTGACAGGGCAAACTAACTTCTATGGCTACACCTTC,CASSPLTGQTNFYGYTF
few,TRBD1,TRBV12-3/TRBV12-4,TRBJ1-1,TGTGCCAGCAGTCTGGACAGGGTGACAGCTTTCTTT,CASSLDRVTAFF
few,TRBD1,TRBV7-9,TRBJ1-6,TGTGCCAGCAGCCCGACAGGGGGGAATTCACCCCTCCACTTT,CASSPTGGNSPLHF
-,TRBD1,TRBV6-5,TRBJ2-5,TGTGCCAGCAGTTCGGGACAGGGTCTGAGAGAGACCCAGTACTTC,CASSSGQGLRETQYF
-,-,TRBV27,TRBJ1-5,TGTGCCAGCAGTTTATCGACAATTGCAGGAAGGGGCAACCAGCCCCAGCATTTT,CASSLSTIAGRGNQPQHF